This is a list of T cell receptor beta chains from one sample in a study of technical replicates of blood from a handful of donors. Clones were read by immunoSEQ multiplex PCR, and TCRdb kept only the in-frame ones, dropping some. The sample shows more than 90,000 clones, around 95% of them seen only once. Material: T cells isolated from PBMCs. The origin of the receptors is a human donor in good health. Each CDR3 is given with its conserved first and last residue. The D gene is left open where the match is weak. For some rows the clone size is stated as once, few or many, or as a class when expanded; others skip it.

clone_size d_call v_call cdr3_aa
once TRBD2 TRBV11-2 CASSLRRGTSAYEQYF
. . TRBV4-1 CASSPGQFPLTGELFF
. TRBD1 TRBV5-1 CASSIPDRADEQFF
. . TRBV7-9 CASKQGFTDTQYF
. . TRBV5-6 CASSLDRAYYEQYF
. TRBD2 TRBV11-3 CASSLGLAGFRDTQYF
. . TRBV5-1 CASSLASEMDQYF
. . TRBV15 CATSRGLGGQETQYF
. TRBD2 TRBV5-1 CASSSTEGLAVYEQYF
. . TRBV7-9 CASSLYGRGWNEQFF
. . TRBV10-3 CAVREEEASGNTIYF
. TRBD1 TRBV5-6 CASSHNGQGLQPQHF
. TRBD1 TRBV7-9 CASSFPPGTGDPNEQFF
. . TRBV6-1 CASSSGVEQYF
. TRBD1 TRBV7-7 CASSLGTGSNEQFF
. TRBD1 TRBV2 CASSEGDRLIYGYTF
. . TRBV27 CASSLTGSYEQYF
. TRBD1 TRBV10-1 CATSRQGYEQYF
. TRBD2 TRBV5-1 CASSLWEGSDTQYF
. TRBD1 TRBV5-1 CASSTSRTGALAANTEAFF
once . TRBV11-2 CASSLPDNTEAFF
. . TRBV23-1 CASSQYRDHQPQHF
. TRBD2 TRBV11-3 CASSLSAGGPGTDTQYF
. . TRBV7-6 CASSDRGYEQYF
. . TRBV20-1 CSARQGETQYF
. TRBD1 TRBV28 CASRGQDYGYTF
. TRBD2 TRBV28 CASRTGGLAGWLGTDTQYF
. . TRBV7-9 CASSPPLGGQYF
. . TRBV6-1 CASSDNSNQPQHF
. TRBD1 TRBV19 CASSPGQGNYGYTF
. TRBD1 TRBV9 CASSVGTGDQPQHF
. . TRBV5-1 CASSQSVRTASTDTQYF
. . TRBV6-4 CANPWSADTQYF
once TRBD2 TRBV4-1 CASSQERAWSGRATGELFF
. . TRBV28 CASSFDINNQPQHF
. TRBD1 TRBV6-1 CASSESGTGGNSPLHF
. TRBD1 TRBV5-6 CASSFRGDSLNQPQHF
. TRBD2 TRBV5-1 CASSSGLAGGLSGDTQYF
. . TRBV18 CASSPPSGTDNEKLFF
. . TRBV9 CASSDPKGLGANVLTF
. . TRBV7-6 CASSPFLSGQTGELFF
once . TRBV2 CAGRSGSYNEQFF
. . TRBV2 CASSGDSLGAFF
. . TRBV7-9 CASSFGSGGPYEQYF
. . TRBV2 CASSDAVVSYEQYF
. . TRBV28 CASNPVGGADNEQFF
. TRBD2 TRBV7-2 CASPPRPELAGVHEQFF
. . TRBV6-5 CASSASSPRETQYF
. TRBD2 TRBV5-4 CASRTSGGGEQFF
. . TRBV7-9 CASSLGPLGEVYEQYF
once . TRBV7-9 CASRGAPLPLAANYEQYF